Listed below are T cell receptor beta chains from one sample, sequenced in a study of cytomegalovirus exposure and HLA in healthy donors. Method: immunoSEQ multiplex PCR; TCRdb's copy keeps in-frame clones and lacks some. This sample has 300,000 or so clones, with approximately 86% found just once. Material for sequencing was PBMCs. Receptors originate from a man aged 25 to 45 in good health and CMV-seronegative. Each CDR3 is given with its conserved first and last residue. A D gene is named only where the DNA matches it firmly. The size of a clone is reported for some rows only, either as once, few or many, or as a class for expanded clones.

once	17	TRBV9	TRBJ2-5	TRBD2	TGTGCCAGCAGCTCCCGGACTAGCGGGGTTTCCCAAGAGACCCAGTACTTC	CASSSRTSGVSQETQYF
NA	17	TRBV7-2	TRBJ2-7	TRBD2	TGTGCCAGCAGCGGGAAGACTAGCGGGGGGTCCTACTACGAGCAGTACTTC	CASSGKTSGGSYYEQYF
NA	15	TRBV29-1	TRBJ2-1	TRBD2	TGCAGCGTTGCTCAGCAGCGGGGGTTTAACAATGAGCAGTTCTTC	CSVAQQRGFNNEQFF
NA	15	TRBV6-1	TRBJ1-6	TRBD1	TGTGCCAGCAGTTCATGGACAGGGGAAAATTCACCCCTCCACTTT	CASSSWTGENSPLHF
NA	14	TRBV27	TRBJ2-7	NA	TGTGCCAGCGGCAACCAGGGATCCCCCTACGAGCAGTACTTC	CASGNQGSPYEQYF
NA	10	TRBV20-1	TRBJ1-2	NA	TGCAGTGCTAGGCGGGATGGCTACACCTTC	CSARRDGYTF
NA	15	TRBV5-1	TRBJ2-3	NA	TGCGCCAGCAGCTTGGGAATGGCAGGCAGAGATACGCAGTATTTT	CASSLGMAGRDTQYF
NA	16	TRBV10-3	TRBJ2-5	NA	TGTGCCATCAGTGAGTTAGGCTCGAGGGACCAAGAGACCCAGTACTTC	CAISELGSRDQETQYF
NA	16	TRBV6-1	TRBJ1-2	TRBD1	TGTGCCAGCAGTGGACAGGGGGGCGGCCTTTCCTATGGCTACACCTTC	CASSGQGGGLSYGYTF
NA	16	TRBV18	TRBJ2-3	TRBD1	TGTGCCAGCTCACCACCTCAGGGACAGGGGGCAGATACGCAGTATTTT	CASSPPQGQGADTQYF
NA	15	TRBV2	TRBJ2-1	TRBD2	TGTGCCAGCAGCTTTGCTAGCGGGGGGTACAATGAGCAGTTCTTC	CASSFASGGYNEQFF
NA	14	TRBV2	TRBJ1-1	NA	TGTGCCACCACTCGGGGGGGAATGAACACTGAAGCTTTCTTT	CATTRGGMNTEAFF
NA	14	TRBV7-9	TRBJ1-2	TRBD1	TGTGCCAGCAGCTTAGAGACAGGGCACTATGGCTACACCTTC	CASSLETGHYGYTF
NA	16	TRBV7-2	TRBJ1-2	TRBD1	TGTGCCAGCAGCCCGACCCCGGGACAGGGAATAGATGGCTACACCTTC	CASSPTPGQGIDGYTF
NA	15	TRBV21-1	TRBJ2-2	NA	TGTGCCAGCAGCAAATCCTGCGGGACGGGCGGGGAGCTGTTTTTT	CASSKSCGTGGELFF
NA	14	TRBV7-8	TRBJ2-2	NA	TGTGCCAGCAGCTCCAGGGGTTACACCGGGGAGCTGTTTTTT	CASSSRGYTGELFF
once	14	TRBV19	TRBJ2-1	TRBD1	TGTGCCAGTAGTCGACAGGGGAAACACAATGAGCAGTTCTTC	CASSRQGKHNEQFF
NA	14	TRBV7-9	TRBJ1-2	TRBD1	TGCGCCAGCAGCCACGGGACAGGGGTAGGCGGCTACACCTTC	CASSHGTGVGGYTF
once	12	TRBV2	TRBJ2-7	NA	TGTGCCAGCAGTGAAGAGCGGCAGAGACAGTACTTC	CASSEERQRQYF
NA	14	TRBV5-5	TRBJ1-6	TRBD1	TGTGCCAGCAGCTCTGGGACAGGGGAATCACCCCTCCACTTT	CASSSGTGESPLHF
NA	12	TRBV19	TRBJ1-5	NA	TGTGCCAGTAGCCTTAGCAATCAGCCCCAGCATTTT	CASSLSNQPQHF
NA	16	TRBV27	TRBJ2-5	TRBD1	TGTGCCAGCAGTTTGAATAAGTGGGACAGGGGAGAGACCCAGTACTTC	CASSLNKWDRGETQYF
NA	17	TRBV4-1	TRBJ2-3	NA	TGCGCCAGCAGCCAAGAACGAGCGGCCCGGGGGACAGATACGCAGTATTTT	CASSQERAARGTDTQYF
NA	15	TRBV18	TRBJ2-7	TRBD1	TGTGCCAGCTCACCCGACAGGGGGGAGACCTACGAGCAGTACTTC	CASSPDRGETYEQYF
NA	16	TRBV29-1	TRBJ2-3	TRBD2	TGCAGCGGCGGACTAGCGGGGGGGCCAGACACAGATACGCAGTATTTT	CSGGLAGGPDTDTQYF
NA	12	TRBV7-9	TRBJ1-3	NA	TGTGCCAGCAGCTTAGAGGGGAACACCATATATTTT	CASSLEGNTIYF
NA	15	TRBV27	TRBJ1-2	NA	TGTGCCAGCAGTTTTACAGGCGCGGTAAACTATGGCTACACCTTC	CASSFTGAVNYGYTF
many	14	TRBV6-4	TRBJ2-1	TRBD2	TGTGCCAGCAGTGACGGACTAGGGAACAATGAGCAGTTCTTC	CASSDGLGNNEQFF
NA	15	TRBV27	TRBJ2-1	NA	TGTGCCAGCAGATCCGGGACTGAAACCTACAATGAGCAGTTCTTC	CASRSGTETYNEQFF
NA	17	TRBV27	TRBJ1-2	NA	TGTGCCAGCAGTCTCAGAGTTCGGGGGACTCCTAACTATGGCTACACCTTC	CASSLRVRGTPNYGYTF
once	13	TRBV30	TRBJ1-5	NA	TGTGCCTGGAGTTTGGCCACAGGTCAGCCCCAGCATTTT	CAWSLATGQPQHF
NA	15	TRBV7-9	TRBJ1-1	NA	TGTGCCAGCAGCGTATACAGGGCAATGAACACTGAAGCTTTCTTT	CASSVYRAMNTEAFF
NA	14	TRBV6-1	TRBJ2-7	TRBD1	TGTGCCAGCAGGGATGACAGGGTCCCCTACGAGCAGTACTTC	CASRDDRVPYEQYF
few	15	TRBV18	TRBJ2-7	TRBD1	TGTGCCAGCTCACCAGGTAATTCCAGGGGGAACGAGCAGTACTTC	CASSPGNSRGNEQYF
NA	16	TRBV5-1	TRBJ2-6	NA	TGCGCCAGCAGCTTGGCGGGGGAGACTGGGGCCAACGTCCTGACTTTC	CASSLAGETGANVLTF
NA	16	TRBV7-2	TRBJ2-3	TRBD2	TGTGCCAGCAGCAACGGACTAGCGGGGGGGCTCAATACGCAGTATTTT	CASSNGLAGGLNTQYF
NA	13	TRBV4-1	TRBJ1-4	TRBD1	TGCGCCAGCAGCCAGAGACAGGGGGAAAAACTGTTTTTT	CASSQRQGEKLFF
NA	16	TRBV19	TRBJ2-2	NA	TGTGCCAGTAGTATAGTTACAGAGACAAACACCGGGGAGCTGTTTTTT	CASSIVTETNTGELFF
NA	13	TRBV4-2	TRBJ2-1	TRBD2	TGTGCCAGCAGTCGGACTAGCGGGAATGAGCAGTTCTTC	CASSRTSGNEQFF
NA	14	TRBV10-2	TRBJ2-1	NA	TGCGCCAGCAGTAGCGGGCCCGATCCCAATGAGCAGTTCTTC	CASSSGPDPNEQFF
once	15	TRBV5-6	TRBJ1-4	NA	TGTGCCAGCATCATCCGGGGTACGAATAATGAAAAACTGTTTTTT	CASIIRGTNNEKLFF
NA	14	TRBV5-4	TRBJ1-2	NA	TGTGCCAGCAGCTTGACAGTACCCAACTATGGCTACACCTTC	CASSLTVPNYGYTF
NA	15	TRBV5-1	TRBJ2-3	TRBD2	TGCGCCAGCAGCCGGCGCGGGGGGAGCACAGATACGCAGTATTTT	CASSRRGGSTDTQYF
NA	16	TRBV14	TRBJ1-2	NA	TGTGCCAGCAGCCAAGTCGCGGGGGCGACGAACTATGGCTACACCTTC	CASSQVAGATNYGYTF
NA	16	TRBV29-1	TRBJ2-6	NA	TGCAGCGTCGGGATCTCCGAGATCTCTGGGGCCAACGTCCTGACTTTC	CSVGISEISGANVLTF
NA	13	TRBV6-1	TRBJ1-2	TRBD1	TGTGCCAGCAGGGTTGGGACAGCCTATGGCTACACCTTC	CASRVGTAYGYTF
NA	16	TRBV6-1	TRBJ2-1	TRBD2	TGTGCCAGCAGTGCGACTAGCGGGGGGGCCCGAGATGAGCAGTTCTTC	CASSATSGGARDEQFF